This T cell receptor beta chain is drawn from a study of shared clonotypes between healthy human individuals. Study-wide context: CD8 memory received one plate per donor, CD8 naive two, CD4 memory three and CD4 naive three.

Repertoires were generated with immunoSEQ multiplex PCR, while TCRdb's copy carries only in-frame clones and drops some. In the table there are about 2.3 million clones, around 90% of which are singletons. The CDR3 runs to 15 residues. Germline CDR1 reads MNHEY; CDR2 reads SMNVEV (reference sequence). V dropped 6 bases and J dropped 2 bases, with 17 bases sitting between them. The chain has TRBV27 and TRBJ2-7, with D perhaps given as TRBD1 or TRBD2 (5 bases each). The specimen sequenced was naive CD4+ T cells from PBMCs. The subset denotes: CD45RA+ positively selected. The clonotype was recovered from a man between 18 and 35 years old in good health. Some clones in this sample may be carry-over from other donors' samples. The CDR3 is CASSTSGTSPYEQYF. The CDR3 DNA follows: TGTGCCAGCAGCACGAGTGGGACGTCACCCTACGAGCAGTACTTC.